The sequence of this T cell receptor (beta chain) was determined in a study of cytomegalovirus exposure and HLA in healthy donors. With 60 Vbeta and 13 Jbeta primers, the PCR was carried out. Using immunoSEQ multiplex PCR, the repertoire was profiled, and TCRdb retains in-frame clones only, with some absent. The sample consists of more than 85,000 clones, under 90% of them appearing once. CDR3 length equals 15 residues. The germline gives CDR1 MRHNA, CDR2 SNTAGT. The V end lost 4 bases, the J end lost 0 bases, and 12 bases lay between the germline ends. Sequenced input: PBMCs. The clonotype comes from a woman under 40 in good health and CMV-seronegative. This chain connects TRBV6-4 to TRBJ1-1; D not certain. The CDR3 protein is CASSAYGGMNTEAFF. DNA for the CDR3: TGTGCCAGCAGTGCTTACGGCGGGATGAACACTGAAGCTTTCTTT.